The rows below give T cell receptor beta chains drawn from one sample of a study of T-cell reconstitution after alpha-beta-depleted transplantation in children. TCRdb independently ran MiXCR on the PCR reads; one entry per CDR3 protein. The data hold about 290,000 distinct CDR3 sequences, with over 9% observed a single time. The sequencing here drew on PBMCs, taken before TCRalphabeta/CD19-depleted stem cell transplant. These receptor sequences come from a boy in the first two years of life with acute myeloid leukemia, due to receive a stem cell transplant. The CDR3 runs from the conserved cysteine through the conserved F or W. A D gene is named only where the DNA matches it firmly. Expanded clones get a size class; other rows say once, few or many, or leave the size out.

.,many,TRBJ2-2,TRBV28,CASSPFPGELFF,TGTGCCAGCAGCCCTTTTCCCGGGGAGCTGTTTTTT
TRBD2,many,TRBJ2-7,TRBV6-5,CASSYSGGPALYEQYF,TGTGCCAGCAGTTACTCGGGAGGGCCCGCCCTCTACGAGCAGTACTTC
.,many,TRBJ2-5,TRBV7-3,CASSLSGARWETQYF,TGTGCCAGCAGCTTATCGGGGGCTAGGTGGGAGACCCAGTACTTC
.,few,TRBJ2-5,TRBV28,CASSLKPGQRSWETQYF,TGTGCCAGCAGTTTAAAACCCGGACAGCGCTCTTGGGAGACCCAGTACTTC
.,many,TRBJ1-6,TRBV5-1,CASSLSREDSPLHF,TGCGCCAGCAGCTTGTCCAGGGAGGATTCACCCCTCCACTTT
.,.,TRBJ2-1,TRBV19,CASSITLNRGWTEQFF,TGTGCCAGTAGTATAACTTTGAATAGGGGTTGGACTGAGCAGTTCTTC
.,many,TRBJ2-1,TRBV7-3,CASSFGSRGNEQFF,TGTGCCAGCAGCTTCGGAAGCAGGGGAAATGAGCAGTTCTTC
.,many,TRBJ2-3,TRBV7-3,CASSLIGPADTQYF,TGTGCCAGCAGCTTAATAGGGCCCGCAGATACGCAGTATTTT
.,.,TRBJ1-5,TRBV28,CASSLVTANQPQHF,TGTGCCAGCAGTTTAGTAACTGCTAATCAGCCCCAGCATTTT
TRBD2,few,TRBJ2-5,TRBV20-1,CSASGLAGGVTQYF,TGCAGTGCTTCGGGACTAGCGGGAGGGGTGACCCAGTACTTC
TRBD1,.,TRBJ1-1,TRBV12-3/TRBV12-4,CASSPSHRGKAEAFF,TGTGCCAGCAGTCCTAGTCACAGGGGGAAGGCTGAAGCTTTCTTT
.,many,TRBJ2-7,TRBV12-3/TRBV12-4,CASSFLGFGEQYF,TGTGCCAGCAGCTTTCTGGGGTTTGGCGAGCAGTACTTC
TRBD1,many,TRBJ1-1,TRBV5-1,CASSLTTGGYTEAFF,TGCGCCAGCAGCTTGACGACAGGGGGATACACTGAAGCTTTCTTT
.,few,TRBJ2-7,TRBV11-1,CASSHTGYEQYF,TGTGCCAGCAGCCACACCGGGTACGAGCAGTACTTC
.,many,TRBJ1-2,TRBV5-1,CASSLAVGKDGYTF,TGCGCCAGCAGCTTGGCCGTAGGGAAGGATGGCTACACCTTC
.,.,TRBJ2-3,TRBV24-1,CATSDLREGTDTQYF,TGTGCCACCAGTGATTTAAGGGAAGGCACAGATACGCAGTATTTT
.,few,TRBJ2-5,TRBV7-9,CASSLREPETQYF,TGTGCCAGCAGCTTACGAGAGCCAGAGACCCAGTACTTC
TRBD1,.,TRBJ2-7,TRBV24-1,CATSDPGQASYEQYF,TGTGCCACCAGTGATCCGGGACAGGCATCCTACGAGCAGTACTTC
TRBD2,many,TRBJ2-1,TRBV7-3,CASSFQLAGGFNEQFF,TGTGCCAGCAGCTTCCAACTAGCGGGAGGGTTTAATGAGCAGTTCTTC
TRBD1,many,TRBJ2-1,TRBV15,CATIPTGGSSYNEQFF,TGTGCCACCATCCCTACAGGGGGCAGCTCCTACAATGAGCAGTTCTTC
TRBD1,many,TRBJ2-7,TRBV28,CASQGQGIPYEQYF,TGTGCCAGCCAAGGACAGGGGATCCCCTACGAGCAGTACTTC
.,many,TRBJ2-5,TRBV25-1,CASSGPPGGRGQETQYF,TGTGCCAGCAGTGGCCCTCCGGGGGGCAGGGGGCAAGAGACCCAGTACTTC
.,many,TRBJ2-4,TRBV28,CASSHGWGRLAKNIQYF,TGTGCCAGCAGCCACGGGTGGGGACGGCTAGCCAAAAACATTCAGTACTTC
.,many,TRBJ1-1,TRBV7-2,CASSSQTGWTEAFF,TGTGCCAGCAGCTCCCAGACAGGTTGGACTGAAGCTTTCTTT
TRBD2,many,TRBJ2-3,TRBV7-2,CASSLEGREGIDTQYF,TGTGCCAGCAGCTTAGAGGGGCGGGAGGGAATAGATACGCAGTATTTT
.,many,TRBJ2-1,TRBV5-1,CASSLGAGAFNEQFF,TGCGCCAGCAGCTTGGGGGCTGGGGCATTCAATGAGCAGTTCTTC
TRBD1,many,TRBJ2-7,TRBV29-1,CSVEDVTGTGEIYEQYF,TGCAGCGTTGAAGACGTTACCGGGACAGGGGAAATTTACGAGCAGTACTTC
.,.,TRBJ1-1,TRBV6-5,CASSYQTGRGEAFF,TGTGCCAGCAGTTACCAAACAGGGAGGGGTGAAGCTTTCTTT
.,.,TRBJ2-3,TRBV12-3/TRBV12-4,CASSFLPDTQYF,TGTGCCAGCAGTTTTCTTCCAGATACGCAGTATTTT
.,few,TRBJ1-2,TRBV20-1,CTPHEGLNTF,TGCACCCCACACGAGGGACTCAACACCTTC